This entry lists 24 T cell receptor beta chains sequenced from one sample in a study of T cell repertoires in cytomegalovirus infection. Each CDR3 protein gets one entry after TCRdb re-called the reads with MiXCR. The sample has approximately 770,000 distinct CDR3 sequences; approximately 32% are singletons. The antigens for these receptors are not known. The sample consisted of cultured CD8+ T cells from PBMCs, taken from culture after CMV antigen stimulation. The receptors derive from a human donor in good health (CMV status not recorded). Some clones in this sample may be carry-over from other donors' samples.

The chain has TRBV19 and TRBJ2-7, with D maybe TRBD2 (6 bases). The CDR3 sequence is 13 residues long. Germline assignment: CDR1 LNHDA and CDR2 SQIVND (reference sequence). The V end lost 5 bases, the J end lost 2 bases, and 10 bases lay between the germline ends. CDR3 amino acids: CASSAGPTYEQYV. In DNA, the CDR3 is TGTGCCAGTAGTGCGGGGCCAACCTACGAGCAGTACGTC.

This clonotype was observed a few times. The V call is TRBV7-6, the J call TRBJ1-2; TRBD1 might be the D (5 bases). V gave up 5 bases and J gave up 8 bases, with 15 bases separating them. CDR3 length: 13 residues. The germline CDR1 and CDR2 sequences are SGHVS and FNYEAQ. The CDR3 DNA follows: TGTGCCAGCAGCGATAGGGGACCTCTGGGCTACACCTTC. This sequence encodes CASSDRGPLGYTF.

This rearrangement joins TRBV7-3 to TRBJ2-4, with 11 bases matching TRBD2. CDR3 length equals 15 residues. Germline V gene data show CDR1 as SGHTA and CDR2 as FQGTGA. With 5 bases clipped from V and 6 bases from J, the junction kept 6 bases outside the gene matches. Written as DNA, the CDR3 is TGTGCCAGCAGCCTTAGCGGGGGGGATTTAAACATTCAGTACTTC. Translating it yields CASSLSGGDLNIQYF.

The V call is TRBV9, the J call TRBJ2-5, with D possibly TRBD2 on 7 matching bases. The CDR3 is made up of 16 amino acids. Trimming took off 4 bases at V and 4 bases at J, with 20 bases between the two ends. In germline, CDR1 is SGDLS, CDR2 YYNGEE. Here the CDR3 reads CASSPQGGVHPETQYF. In nucleotides, the CDR3 is TGTGCCAGCAGCCCTCAAGGGGGGGTGCACCCAGAGACCCAGTACTTC.

The chain is built from TRBV10-3 and TRBJ2-7, with D hard to call. The germline CDR1 and CDR2 sequences are ENHRY and SYGVKD. V was shortened by 6 bases and J by 0 bases, with 12 bases between the two germline ends. This CDR3 is built from 14 residues. CDR3 protein: CAIRDSSLSYEQYF. The CDR3 DNA follows: TGTGCCATCAGGGATAGCAGCCTCTCCTACGAGCAGTACTTC.

This clonotype has at least ten counts. The genes are TRBV7-6 and TRBJ2-7; D might be TRBD1 (6 bases). Germline V gene sequence: CDR1 SGHVS, CDR2 FNYEAQ. Trimming pared 5 bases from V and 2 bases from J, leaving 16 bases between. This CDR3 contains 15 residues. DNA for the CDR3: TGTGCCAGCAGCGGAGGCCCTGAGGGGGCCTACGAGCAGTACTTC. Encoded protein: CASSGGPEGAYEQYF.

V is TRBV20-1 and J is TRBJ2-7; 14 nucleotides align to TRBD2. CDR1 and CDR2 from the germline V gene are DFQATT and SNEGSKA (reference sequence). The CDR3 is 16 residues long. J lost 3 bases, V lost 1 base, and 5 bases had no gene match. The CDR3 spells CSARGPGTSGGYEQYV. The CDR3 nucleotides are TGCAGTGCTAGAGGGCCTGGGACTAGCGGGGGCTACGAGCAGTACGTC.

This clonotype was counted a few times. The chain combines TRBV7-9 with TRBJ2-3, with D possibly TRBD2 on 5 matching bases. There are 15 residues in the CDR3. With 7 bases removed from V and 2 bases from J, the gap between germline ends came to 16 bases. Germline V gene sequence: CDR1 SEHNR, CDR2 FQNEAQ (reference sequence). CDR3 DNA: TGTGCCAGCACCCCTTCGGGAACATCCACAGATACGCAGTATTTT. Encoded protein: CASTPSGTSTDTQYF. Combining the CDR3 with reference TRBV7-9 and TRBJ2-3 gives the whole variable domain DTGVSQNPRHKITKRGQNVTFRCDPISEHNRLYWYRQTLGQGPEFLTYFQNEAQLEKSRLLSDRFSAERPKGSFSTLEIQRTEQGDSAMYLCASTPSGTSTDTQYFGPGTRLTVL.

This sequence joins TRBV20-1 and TRBJ1-6; no firm D call. CDR1 is DFQATT, CDR2 SNEGSKA, per germline (reference sequence). V gave up 5 bases and J gave up 8 bases, with 25 bases separating them. The CDR3 covers 17 residues. For the CDR3, the DNA is TGCAGTGCTCCTTCCCCCCTCCAGCTCTGGCATGATTCACCCCTCCACTTT. Amino acid sequence: CSAPSPLQLWHDSPLHF.

The CDR3 coding sequence is TGTGCCAGCAGTTTAATGACTAGCACTGAGCAGTTCTTC. Translating it yields CASSLMTSTEQFF. The chain carries TRBV12-3 or TRBV12-4 and TRBJ2-1; 7 bases map to TRBD2. The junction had 4 bases not matched to a gene; V was cut back by 2 bases and J by 9 bases. The CDR3 consists of 13 residues.

The chain uses TRBV27 and TRBJ1-1; the D is unclear. There are 14 residues in the CDR3. CDR1 is MNHEY, CDR2 SMNVEV, per germline (reference sequence). The V gene lost 5 bases and the J gene lost 1 base, with 11 bases spanning the gap. As DNA, the CDR3 is TGTGCCAGCAGTCTCTTTACAGAGAACACTGAAGCTTTCTTT. It codes for CASSLFTENTEAFF.

V and J are TRBV7-9 and TRBJ1-6, with TRBD1 identical over 7 bases. The germline V gene has CDR1 SEHNR and CDR2 FQNEAQ (reference sequence). V shed 5 bases, J shed 10 bases, and the junction held 8 bases outside the gene matches. The CDR3 has 14 residues. The CDR3 is CASSPDRAGSPLHF. Written as DNA, the CDR3 is TGTGCCAGCAGCCCCGACAGGGCAGGGTCACCCCTCCACTTT.

The V call is TRBV12-3 or TRBV12-4, the J call TRBJ1-6; D ambiguous. Trimming took off 8 bases at V and 1 base at J, with 0 bases between the two ends. CDR3 length: 11 residues. The CDR3, as DNA: TGTGCCAGCTCCTATAATTCACCCCTCCACTTT. It yields the protein CASSYNSPLHF.

The rearrangement uses TRBV27 and TRBJ1-5; no definite D call. The CDR3 covers 15 residues. Between the trimmed V and J ends, which lost 5 bases and 1 base, there was a span of 12 bases. The germline CDR1 and CDR2 sequences are MNHEY and SMNVEV (reference sequence). The CDR3 sequence: CASSPARRSNQPQHF. The CDR3 coding sequence is TGTGCCAGCAGTCCCGCCCGCCGGAGCAATCAGCCCCAGCATTTT.

The chain employs TRBV20-1 and TRBJ2-7; the D is unclear. The CDR3 runs to 13 residues. V lost 0 bases and J lost 2, with 8 bases in between. CDR1 DFQATT and CDR2 SNEGSKA come from the germline V gene (reference sequence). CDR3 loop: CSAREQVTYEQYV. CDR3 sequence (DNA): TGCAGTGCTAGAGAACAAGTCACCTACGAGCAGTACGTC.

A single count supports this clonotype. The V call is TRBV3-1, the J call TRBJ2-1; TRBD1 matches at 7 bases. The germline V gene encodes CDR1 LGHDT and CDR2 YNNKEL (reference sequence). This CDR3 contains 14 residues. The trim removed 5 bases at V and 8 bases at J, leaving 9 bases unmatched. In DNA form, the CDR3 reads TGTGCCAGCAGCTCTGAGGGGGCTGGCGATGAGCAGTTCTTC. Translated: CASSSEGAGDEQFF.

This clonotype counts as medium-sized. This rearrangement joins TRBV5-1 to TRBJ2-3, with 9 bases fitting TRBD1. Looked up from germline, CDR1 is SGHRS and CDR2 is YFSETQ. This CDR3 has 16 amino acids. V was clipped by 4 bases and J by 2 bases; unmatched bases: 8. The CDR3 nucleotides are TGCGCCAGCAGCCCTGAGGGGACAGGGTACACAGATACGCAGTATTTT. As protein: CASSPEGTGYTDTQYF.

This sequence joins TRBV20-1 and TRBJ1-5; D unclear. The length of the CDR3 is 12 residues. Germline CDR1 DFQATT, CDR2 SNEGSKA (reference sequence). The V and J ends lost 0 bases and 0 bases respectively, with 0 bases between them. CDR3 protein: CSARDSNQPQHF. CDR3 DNA: TGCAGTGCTAGAGATAGCAATCAGCCCCAGCATTTT.

This chain uses TRBV19 with TRBJ1-1; 10 nucleotides line up with TRBD1. The V gene end was trimmed by 7 bases and the J gene end by 0 bases; junction bases not matched to a gene: 14. Germline-derived CDR1 and CDR2 are LNHDA and SQIVND (reference sequence). This CDR3 spans 18 amino acids. The CDR3 DNA is TGTGCCAGTACCCCGCACGGGACAGGGGTCTACATGAACACTGAAGCTTTCTTT. Residues: CASTPHGTGVYMNTEAFF.

This clonotype was recorded at least ten times. This CDR3 is CASSFGGTSNQPQHF. In nucleotides, the CDR3 is TGTGCCAGCAGCTTCGGGGGAACCAGCAATCAGCCCCAGCATTTT. The rearrangement uses TRBV7-2 and TRBJ1-5; tentative D call: TRBD1 (5 bases). Germline values: CDR1 SGHTA, CDR2 FQGNSA. This CDR3 spans 15 amino acids. V gave up 3 bases and J gave up 1 base, with 10 bases separating them.

This chain connects TRBV5-6 to TRBJ1-5, with TRBD1 matching 8 bases. CDR1 and CDR2 from the germline V gene are SGHDT and YYEEEE. The CDR3 runs to 15 residues. The junction had 3 bases not matched to a gene; V was cut back by 0 bases and J by 4 bases. In DNA form, the CDR3 reads TGTGCCAGCAGCTTGGGACAGGGGATGAATCAGCCCCAGCATTTT. Translating gives CASSLGQGMNQPQHF.

The chain recombines TRBV6-2 or TRBV6-3 with TRBJ2-3; 9 nucleotides agree with TRBD2. V was clipped by 2 bases and J by 5 bases; unmatched bases: 2. The CDR3 loop spans 14 amino acids. Germline-derived CDR1 and CDR2 are MNHEY and SVGEGT. CDR3 loop: CASSYPTSGDTQYF. The CDR3, as DNA: TGTGCCAGCAGTTACCCGACTAGCGGAGATACGCAGTATTTT.

This clonotype has a handful of counts. This chain uses TRBV7-4 with TRBJ1-2; the match to TRBD1 covers 8 bases. V shed 4 bases and J 2 bases; nucleotides not matched to a gene: 6. CDR3 length equals 15 residues. CDR1 and CDR2 (germline): SGHVT, SQSDAQ. CDR3 sequence (DNA): TGTGCCAGCAGCTCTCTCCGGGACAGGAACTATGGCTACACCTTC. Its protein product is CASSSLRDRNYGYTF.

This clonotype was detected a few times. This chain uses TRBV3-1 with TRBJ2-7, with 10 bases identical to TRBD2. After removal of 3 bases from V and 3 bases from J, the junction contained 14 bases not matched to a gene. The germline V gene has CDR1 LGHDT and CDR2 YNNKEL (reference sequence). The CDR3 has 18 residues. CDR3 amino acids: CASSHPLGLAGASYEQYF. The CDR3 DNA reads TGTGCCAGCAGCCATCCCTTGGGGCTAGCGGGGGCTAGCTACGAGCAGTACTTC.